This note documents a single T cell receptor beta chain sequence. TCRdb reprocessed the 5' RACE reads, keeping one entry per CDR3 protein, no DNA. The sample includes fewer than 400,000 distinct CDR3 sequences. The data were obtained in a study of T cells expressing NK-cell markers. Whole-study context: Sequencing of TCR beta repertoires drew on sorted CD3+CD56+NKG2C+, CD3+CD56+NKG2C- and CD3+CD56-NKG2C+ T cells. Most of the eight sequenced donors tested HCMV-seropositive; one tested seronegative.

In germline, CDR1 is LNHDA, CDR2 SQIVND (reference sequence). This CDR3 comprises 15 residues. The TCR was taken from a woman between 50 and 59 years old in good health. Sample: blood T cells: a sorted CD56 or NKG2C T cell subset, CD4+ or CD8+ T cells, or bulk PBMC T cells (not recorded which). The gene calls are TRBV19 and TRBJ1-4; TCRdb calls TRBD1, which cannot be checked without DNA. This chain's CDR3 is CASRTGKSTNEKLFF.